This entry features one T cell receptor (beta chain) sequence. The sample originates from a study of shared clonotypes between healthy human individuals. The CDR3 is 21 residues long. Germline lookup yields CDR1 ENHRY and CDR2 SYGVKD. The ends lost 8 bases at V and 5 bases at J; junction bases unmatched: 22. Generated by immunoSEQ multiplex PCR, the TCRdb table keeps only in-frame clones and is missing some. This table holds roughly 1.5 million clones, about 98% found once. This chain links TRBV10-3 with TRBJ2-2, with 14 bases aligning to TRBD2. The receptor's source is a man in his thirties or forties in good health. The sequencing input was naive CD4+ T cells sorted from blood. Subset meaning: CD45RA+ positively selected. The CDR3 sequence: CAISLPRGTSGSGSATGELFF. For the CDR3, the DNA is TGTGCCATCTCCCTACCTCGGGGGACTAGCGGGAGTGGATCGGCAACCGGGGAGCTGTTTTTT.